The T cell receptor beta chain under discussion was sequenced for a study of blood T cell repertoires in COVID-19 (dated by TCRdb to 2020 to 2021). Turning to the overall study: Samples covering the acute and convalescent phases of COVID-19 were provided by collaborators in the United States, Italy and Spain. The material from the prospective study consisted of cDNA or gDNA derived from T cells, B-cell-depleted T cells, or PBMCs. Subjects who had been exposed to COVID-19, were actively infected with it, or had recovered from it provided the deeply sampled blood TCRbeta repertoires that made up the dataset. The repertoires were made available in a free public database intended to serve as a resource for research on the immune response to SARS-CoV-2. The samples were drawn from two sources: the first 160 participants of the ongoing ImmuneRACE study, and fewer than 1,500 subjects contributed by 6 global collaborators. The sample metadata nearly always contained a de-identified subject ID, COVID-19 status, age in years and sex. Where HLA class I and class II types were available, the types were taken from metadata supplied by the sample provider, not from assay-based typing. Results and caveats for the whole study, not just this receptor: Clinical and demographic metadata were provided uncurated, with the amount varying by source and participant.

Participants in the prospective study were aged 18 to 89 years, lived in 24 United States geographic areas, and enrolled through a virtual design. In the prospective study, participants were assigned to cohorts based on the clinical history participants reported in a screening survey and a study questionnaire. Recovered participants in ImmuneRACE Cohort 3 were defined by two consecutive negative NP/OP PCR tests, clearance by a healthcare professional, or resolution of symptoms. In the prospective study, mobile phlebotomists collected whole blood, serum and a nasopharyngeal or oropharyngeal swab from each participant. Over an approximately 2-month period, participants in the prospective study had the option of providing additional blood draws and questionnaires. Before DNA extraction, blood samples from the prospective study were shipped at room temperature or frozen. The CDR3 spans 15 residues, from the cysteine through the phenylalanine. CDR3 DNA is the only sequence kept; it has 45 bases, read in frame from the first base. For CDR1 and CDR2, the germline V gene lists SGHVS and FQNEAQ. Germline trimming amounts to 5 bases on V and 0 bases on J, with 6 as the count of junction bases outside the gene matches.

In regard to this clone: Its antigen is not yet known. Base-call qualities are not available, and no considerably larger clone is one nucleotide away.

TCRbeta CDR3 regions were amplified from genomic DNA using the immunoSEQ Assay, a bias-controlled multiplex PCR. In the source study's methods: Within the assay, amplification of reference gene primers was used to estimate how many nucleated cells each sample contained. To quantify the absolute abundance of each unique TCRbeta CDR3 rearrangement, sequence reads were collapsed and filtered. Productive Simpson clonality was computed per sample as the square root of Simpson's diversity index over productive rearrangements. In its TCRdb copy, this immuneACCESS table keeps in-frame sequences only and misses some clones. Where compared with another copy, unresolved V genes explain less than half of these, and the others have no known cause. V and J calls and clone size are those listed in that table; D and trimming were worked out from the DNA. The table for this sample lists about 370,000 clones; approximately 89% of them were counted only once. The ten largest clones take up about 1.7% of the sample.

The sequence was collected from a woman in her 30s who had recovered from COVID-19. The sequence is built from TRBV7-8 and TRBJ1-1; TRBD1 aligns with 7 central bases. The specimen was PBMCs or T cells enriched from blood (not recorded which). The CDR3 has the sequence CASSAAGTVNTEAFF. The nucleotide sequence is TGTGCCAGCAGCGCCGCCGGGACAGTGAACACTGAAGCTTTCTTT.